This T cell receptor beta chain is drawn from a study of T cells after yellow fever vaccination. The study, taken as a whole, reports: Post-booster samples contained most primary-vaccination clones (approximately 96% CD4, about 87% CD8). Overlap between CD4 and CD8 compartments was detected for a small share of clonotypes.

The V gene lost 4 bases and the J gene lost 1 base, with 10 bases spanning the gap. The CDR3 runs 14 residues. Germline CDR1 is LGHDT and CDR2 is YNNKEL (reference sequence). TCRdb recomputed calls from the 5' RACE reads with MiXCR, one row per CDR3 protein. The repertoire has approximately 510,000 distinct CDR3 sequences, roughly a fifth of them found once; the top ten carry less than 20%. In its sample, this clonotype was seen a few times. As yet, its antigen is unknown. Here the sequenced sample was PBMCs, taken 21 days after the first yellow fever vaccination. The origin of this receptor is a man younger than 35 who received the YFV17D yellow fever vaccine. The V and J genes are TRBV3-1 and TRBJ1-2; D uncertain. The CDR3 DNA reads as TGTGCCAGCAGCCGCAAGGTAGTTAACTATGGCTACACCTTC. It codes for CASSRKVVNYGYTF. The full variable domain, with the rest looked up from reference TRBV3-1 and TRBJ1-2, is DTAVSQTPKYLVTQMGNDKSIKCEQNLGHDTMYWYKQDSKKFLKIMFSYNNKELIINETVPNRFSPKSPDKAHLNLHINSLELGDSAVYFCASSRKVVNYGYTFGSGTRLTVV.